This entry describes one T cell receptor (beta chain). Mismatch with germline at one junction end may stem from a read error. Authors' analysis steps: By means of reference gene primer amplification, nucleated cell counts were estimated. Some clones are missing from TCRdb's copy, which holds only in-frame ones; the method was immunoSEQ multiplex PCR. V, J and clone size are taken as reported in that table, and D and trimming were inferred from the DNA itself. In the table there are approximately 94,000 clones, about 80% of which are singletons. The record originates from a study of blood T cell repertoires in COVID-19. The overall study: COVID-19 samples, acute and convalescent, were from the United States, Italy and Spain. In each case, the material was cDNA or gDNA derived from T cells, B-cell-depleted T cells, or PBMCs.

There are 18 residues in the CDR3. Germline V lookup: CDR1 MDHEN, CDR2 SYDVKM. The specimen sequenced was peripheral blood. The chain links TRBV28 to TRBJ2-7, with 14 bases fitting TRBD2. This clonotype was sampled from a man aged 70-80 years with active or convalescent COVID-19. CDR3 DNA sequence: TGTGCCACCCAGGGACAGCCGGGACTAGCGGGGGCCTCCCACGAGCAGTACTTC. This encodes CATQGQPGLAGASHEQYF.